The 23 T cell receptor beta chains in this list originate from one sample, sequenced in a study of molecular identifiers for immune sequencing clone quantification. TCRdb analysed the PCR reads with MiXCR anew, one entry per CDR3 protein. The table includes nearly 650,000 distinct CDR3 sequences, about 25% detected once. Sequencing was done on a sample of naive CD8+ T cells from blood, with Jurkat cell RNA spiked in. Subset of the sample: FACS-sorted CD8+CD4-CCR7+CD45RA+ naive T cells. The source is a human donor in good health. Some libraries in this study had Jurkat cell RNA spiked in.

In regard to this clonotype: This is likely a read error, given that the CDR3 carries no conserved phenylalanine or tryptophan at its end. The V gene is TRBV10-3, the J gene TRBJ2-7, with D tentatively TRBD1 (6 bases). This CDR3 contains 15 residues. Germline-derived CDR1 and CDR2 are ENHRY and SYGVKD. V lost 3 bases and J lost 1, with 13 bases in between. The CDR3 sequence: CAISDDRRRSYEQYS. The CDR3, as DNA: TGTGCCATCAGTGACGACAGGCGACGGTCCTACGAGCAGTACTCC.

This clonotype was recorded once. Just one base apart from a much larger clone, this may be a read error. This chain links TRBV6-5 with TRBJ2-1; no clear D gene. Germline V gene lookup returns CDR1 MNHEY and CDR2 SVGAGI. The CDR3 length is 12 residues. The CDR3 DNA follows: TGTGCCAGCGGTTACTCGAGGAGTGAGCAGTTCTTC. Amino acids: CASGYSRSEQFF.

This clonotype was recorded a few times. The rearrangement uses TRBV2 and TRBJ1-3, with a weak D call TRBD1 (6 bases). Trimming shortened V by 3 bases and J by 3 bases, and 12 bases separated the two germline ends. CDR3 length: 15 residues. Germline assignment: CDR1 SNHLY and CDR2 FYNNEI. This CDR3 is CASSDQQGNGNTIYF. CDR3 coding DNA: TGTGCCAGCAGTGATCAACAGGGAAATGGAAACACCATATATTTT.

Details on this clonotype: This clone may be a read error of a much larger clone one base away. This chain links TRBV27 with TRBJ1-1; TRBD1 might be the D (6 bases). Germline-derived CDR1 and CDR2 are MNHEY and SMNVEV (reference sequence). This CDR3 is built from 16 residues. CDR3 DNA sequence: TGTGCCAGCAGTCCAGCCACGGACAGAGAGAACCCTGAAGCTTTCTTT. It codes for CASSPATDRENPEAFF.

The V gene is TRBV30, the J gene TRBJ2-6, with a weak D call TRBD1 (6 bases). With 3 bases removed from V and 2 bases from J, the gap between germline ends came to 17 bases. The CDR3 runs 17 residues. The germline CDR1 and CDR2 sequences are GTSNPN and SVGIG (reference sequence). In DNA, the CDR3 is TGTGCCTGGAGGCAAGGCATCGGGACACCTGGGGCCAACGTCCTGACTTTC. It codes for CAWRQGIGTPGANVLTF.

V usage is TRBV7-9 and J usage is TRBJ1-1; possible D gene TRBD1, 5 bases. This CDR3 is 14 amino acids long. Germline V gene lookup returns CDR1 SEHNR and CDR2 FQNEAQ (reference sequence). Trimming cost V 8 bases and J 5 bases, with 18 bases left between them. CDR3 region: CASVDQGGGTEAFF. The CDR3 region has the DNA TGTGCCAGCGTCGATCAGGGCGGAGGTACTGAAGCTTTCTTT.

This clonotype was seen at least ten times. V is TRBV6-6 and J is TRBJ2-4, with 8 bases fitting TRBD1. Germline loops: CDR1 MNHNY, CDR2 SVGAGI (reference sequence). This CDR3 contains 12 residues. V shed 7 bases, J shed 8 bases, and the junction held 4 bases outside the gene matches. This CDR3 reads CASNRGDDIQYF. Here the CDR3 DNA reads TGTGCCAGCAACAGGGGGGACGACATTCAGTACTTC.

With regard to this clonotype: A read error may produce the germline difference seen at one junction end. The chain has TRBV6-2 or TRBV6-3 and TRBJ2-7, with no clear D. Germline V CDR1 and CDR2: MNHEY, SVGEGT. The CDR3 spans 13 residues. The CDR3 DNA follows: TGTCCCAGCAGTTACTCCCTAGTTTACGAGCAGTACTTC. It encodes CPSSYSLVYEQYF.

This clonotype occurred a few times. V is TRBV27 and J is TRBJ2-7; D could derive from TRBD1 or TRBD2 (5 bases each). V was clipped by 2 bases and J by 5 bases, with 13 bases between them. CDR1 and CDR2 (germline): MNHEY, SMNVEV (reference sequence). This CDR3 region has 14 residues. The CDR3 sequence: CASSLERGYHEQYF. The CDR3, as DNA: TGTGCCAGCAGTTTAGAGAGGGGATACCACGAGCAGTACTTC.

The V and J genes are TRBV28 and TRBJ1-2; D remains unclear. The germline gives CDR1 MDHEN, CDR2 SYDVKM. V dropped 11 bases and J dropped 6 bases, with 10 bases sitting between them. The CDR3 extends over 10 amino acids. The CDR3 nucleotides read TGTGCCTCCCTGGGGAATGGCTACACCTTC. This translates into CASLGNGYTF.

The gene calls are TRBV5-5 and TRBJ2-7; D ambiguous. V was pared by 0 bases and J by 6 bases, with 7 bases between. Germline V gene lookup returns CDR1 SGHKS and CDR2 YYEKEE (reference sequence). The CDR3 contains 12 residues. Here the CDR3 reads CASSLDFLEQYF. CDR3 DNA sequence: TGTGCCAGCAGCTTGGACTTCCTCGAGCAGTACTTC.

The chain combines TRBV6-2 or TRBV6-3 with TRBJ2-7, with unresolved D. The CDR3 consists of 16 residues. The germline V and J ends were trimmed by 0 bases and 2 bases, with 14 bases remaining between them. In germline, CDR1 is MNHEY, CDR2 SVGEGT. The CDR3, as DNA: TGTGCCAGCAGTTACTCTGTCGAACTACACGCCTACGAGCAGTACTTC. Translating it yields CASSYSVELHAYEQYF.

This clonotype was counted many times. V gene TRBV28 combines with J gene TRBJ2-3; D gene uncertain. CDR1 and CDR2 from the germline V gene are MDHEN and SYDVKM. Between the trimmed V and J ends, which lost 6 bases and 2 bases, there was a span of 24 bases. The length of the CDR3 is 18 residues. Here the CDR3 DNA reads TGTGCCAGCAGCCCCTATTGGGGTTACGGTACCCCCACAGATACGCAGTATTTT. Its protein is CASSPYWGYGTPTDTQYF.

To note about this clonotype: One end of the junction varies from germline; a read error may be responsible. V and J are TRBV9 and TRBJ2-7; the match to TRBD2 covers 13 bases. This CDR3 is built from 15 residues. Looked up from germline, CDR1 is SGDLS and CDR2 is YYNGEE. CDR3 DNA: TGTGCCGGCAGCTTAGGGACTAGCGGGGCCTACGAGCAGTACTTC. Protein product: CAGSLGTSGAYEQYF.

V usage is TRBV4-1 and J usage is TRBJ1-1; 9 bases map to TRBD1. Trimming took 8 bases from V and 5 from J; bases not matched to a gene: 21. Germline V CDR1 and CDR2: MGHRA, YSYEKL. The CDR3 has 18 residues. The CDR3 protein is CASGPDAGTGPWGTEAFF. In DNA, the CDR3 is TGCGCCAGCGGCCCCGACGCCGGGACAGGGCCGTGGGGGACTGAAGCTTTCTTT.

At least ten counts were recorded for this clonotype. The chain links TRBV4-3 to TRBJ2-3, with 16 positions matching TRBD2. This CDR3 has 22 amino acids. Germline V gene data show CDR1 as LGHNA and CDR2 as YSLEER. The V segment lost 0 bases and the J segment 2 bases; nucleotides outside the gene matches: 14. The CDR3 region is CASSQDPSPGLAGGTDTDTQYF. The CDR3 bases are TGCGCCAGCAGCCAAGATCCCTCACCGGGACTAGCGGGGGGGACAGACACAGATACGCAGTATTTT.

The chain couples TRBV20-1 to TRBJ1-1; no clear D. CDR1 is DFQATT and CDR2 is SNEGSKA in the germline V gene (reference sequence). Trimming pared 0 bases from V and 0 bases from J, leaving 17 bases between. The CDR3 is 17 amino acids. The CDR3 bases are TGCAGTGCTAGAGACCCAGCGGAGGGCCTAATGAACACTGAAGCTTTCTTT. Its protein product is CSARDPAEGLMNTEAFF.

This chain connects TRBV6-5 to TRBJ1-2; TRBD1 is a possible D gene (5 bases). CDR1 is MNHEY and CDR2 is SVGAGI in the germline V gene. V was trimmed by 9 bases and J by 7 bases, leaving 21 bases between them. This CDR3 spans 14 amino acids. CDR3 residues: CASSKGLTMSGYTF. The CDR3 region has the DNA TGTGCCAGTAGCAAGGGACTAACTATGTCTGGCTACACCTTC.

Ten or more counts support this clonotype. The chain carries TRBV4-3 and TRBJ2-3; TRBD1 matches 9 bases. Germline assignment: CDR1 LGHNA and CDR2 YSLEER. Trimming removed 2 bases from V and 5 bases from J; junction bases left unmatched: 5. The CDR3 sequence is 15 residues long. As DNA, the CDR3 is TGCGCCAGCAGCCAATACAGGGGGCTCGTAGATACGCAGTATTTT. This codes for CASSQYRGLVDTQYF.

At least ten counts were recorded for this clonotype. This chain links TRBV5-8 with TRBJ1-1; D remains ambiguous. Germline lookup yields CDR1 SGHTS and CDR2 YDEGEE. V lost 3 bases, J lost 1 base, and 7 bases lay in between. The CDR3 consists of 13 residues. The CDR3 reads CASSSTRNTEAFF. The CDR3 DNA sequence: TGTGCCAGCAGCTCCACGAGGAACACTGAAGCTTTCTTT.

The chain couples TRBV5-6 to TRBJ2-5; TRBD1 agrees at 9 bases. V shed 3 bases, J shed 5 bases, and the junction held 20 bases outside the gene matches. This CDR3 spans 19 amino acids. Germline CDR1 is SGHDT and CDR2 is YYEEEE. In DNA form, the CDR3 reads TGTGCCAGCAGCTCTTGGGCCCGATGGGACAGGGACGGTGGGGAGACCCAGTACTTC. Residues: CASSSWARWDRDGGETQYF.

On this clonotype itself: This may be a read error, as it is one base from a much larger clone. The chain combines TRBV20-1 with TRBJ2-2; 8 bases are a match to TRBD1. The CDR3 contains 15 residues. Germline CDR1 and CDR2: DFQATT and SNEGSKA (reference sequence). Trimming took 5 bases from V and 0 from J; bases not matched to a gene: 5. CDR3 loop: CSARPDRANTGELFF. The CDR3 nucleotides are TGCAGTGCTCGGCCGGACAGGGCGAACACCGGGGAGCTGTTTTTT.

This clonotype was picked up many times. J is TRBJ2-2 and V is TRBV4-1; D is unclear. Germline V gene data show CDR1 as MGHRA and CDR2 as YSYEKL. The CDR3 spans 16 residues. V lost 0 bases to trimming and J lost 4 bases, with 12 bases between them. The CDR3 protein is CASSQDPGPVTGELFF. The CDR3, as DNA: TGCGCCAGCAGCCAAGATCCGGGTCCGGTCACCGGGGAGCTGTTTTTT.